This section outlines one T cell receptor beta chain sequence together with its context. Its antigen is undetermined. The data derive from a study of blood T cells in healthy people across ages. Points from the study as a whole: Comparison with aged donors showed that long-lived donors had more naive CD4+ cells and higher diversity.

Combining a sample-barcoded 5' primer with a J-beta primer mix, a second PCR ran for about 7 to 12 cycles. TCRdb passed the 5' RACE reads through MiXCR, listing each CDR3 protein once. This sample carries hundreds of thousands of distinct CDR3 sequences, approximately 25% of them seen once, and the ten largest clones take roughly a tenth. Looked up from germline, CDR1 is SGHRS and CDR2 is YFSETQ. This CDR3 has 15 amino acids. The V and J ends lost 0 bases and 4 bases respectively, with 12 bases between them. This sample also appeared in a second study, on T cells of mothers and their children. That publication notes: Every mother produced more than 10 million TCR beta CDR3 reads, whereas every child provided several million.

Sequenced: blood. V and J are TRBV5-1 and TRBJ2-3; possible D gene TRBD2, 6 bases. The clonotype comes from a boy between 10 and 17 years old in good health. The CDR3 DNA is TGCGCCAGCAGCTTGGACGTAGCGGCCGCAGATACGCAGTATTTT. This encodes CASSLDVAAADTQYF. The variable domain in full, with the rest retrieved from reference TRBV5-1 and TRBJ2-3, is KAGVTQTPRYLIKTRGQQVTLSCSPISGHRSVSWYQQTPGQGLQFLFEYFSETQRNKGNFPGRFSGRQFSNSRSEMNVSTLELGDSALYLCASSLDVAAADTQYFGPGTRLTVL.